These 10 T cell receptor beta chains share one sample of origin, sequenced in a study of blood T cell repertoires in COVID-19. Only in-frame clones appear in the TCRdb table, and some are missing; sequencing was by immunoSEQ multiplex PCR. Of approximately 69,000 clones in the sample, more than 75% are singletons; the top ten hold around 15%. The specimen was peripheral blood. These TCRs come from a woman older than 75 with acute or convalescent COVID-19.

V gene TRBV12-5 combines with J gene TRBJ2-3; D perhaps matches TRBD2 (5 bases). This CDR3 is built from 16 residues. Trimming took off 1 base at V and 0 bases at J, with 11 bases between the two ends. Germline lookup yields CDR1 LGHNT and CDR2 FRNRAP. CDR3 residues: CASGLGVGESTDTQYF. The CDR3 DNA reads as TGTGCTAGTGGTTTGGGGGTCGGGGAAAGCACAGATACGCAGTATTTT.

The chain combines TRBV5-7 with TRBJ2-1; 12 nucleotides line up with TRBD2. TRBV5-7 belongs to the ORF category, with a function that is uncertain. V was pared by 6 bases and J by 2 bases, with 6 bases of the junction left unmatched. This CDR3 has 16 residues. Here the CDR3 reads CASNPSGRAPYNEQFF. The CDR3 coding sequence is TGTGCCAGCAACCCTAGCGGGAGGGCCCCCTACAATGAGCAGTTCTTC.

CDR3 nucleotide sequence: TGTGCCAGCAGTGATGGGACAGGGATCTACGAGCAGTACTTC. Translated: CASSDGTGIYEQYF. V is TRBV2 and J is TRBJ2-7, with 9 bases matching TRBD1. Trimming removed 3 bases from V and 3 bases from J; junction bases left unmatched: 3. This CDR3 has 14 amino acids. The V gene's germline CDR1 is SNHLY and CDR2 FYNNEI.

The V and J genes are TRBV19 and TRBJ1-5; tentative D call: TRBD1 (6 bases). The V and J ends lost 6 bases and 7 bases respectively, with 25 bases between them. The germline V gene has CDR1 LNHDA and CDR2 SQIVND (reference sequence). CDR3 length equals 17 residues. CDR3 amino acids: CASRIRGIDSFEQPQHF. As DNA, the CDR3 is TGTGCCAGTAGAATAAGGGGGATCGACAGTTTTGAACAGCCCCAGCATTTT. The full variable domain, its missing parts supplied by reference TRBV19 and TRBJ1-5, is DGGITQSPKYLFRKEGQNVTLSCEQNLNHDAMYWYRQDPGQGLRLIYYSQIVNDFQKGDIAEGYSVSREKKESFPLTVTSAQKNPTAFYLCASRIRGIDSFEQPQHFGDGTRLSIL.

This chain joins TRBV28 and TRBJ1-5; tentative D call: TRBD1 (6 bases). V lost 3 bases and J 5 bases, leaving 17 bases between the germline ends. Germline values: CDR1 MDHEN, CDR2 SYDVKM. CDR3 length: 16 residues. The DNA of the CDR3 is TGTGCCAGCAGTTTGGTCGGCAGGGGCTGGGATCAGCCCCAGCATTTT. Translation gives CASSLVGRGWDQPQHF.

This sequence joins TRBV7-6 and TRBJ2-5; D unresolved. The CDR3 spans 13 residues. Trimming removed 3 bases from V and 4 bases from J, with 9 bases in between. Germline CDR1 and CDR2: SGHVS and FNYEAQ. In DNA, the CDR3 is TGTGCCAGCAGCTTTTACGAGCGAGAGACCCAGTACTTC. This gives the protein CASSFYERETQYF.

The chain carries TRBV7-6 and TRBJ2-3; TRBD2 aligns across 11 bases. V lost 1 base and J lost 6; bases outside the gene matches: 3. Looked up from germline, CDR1 is SGHVS and CDR2 is FNYEAQ. The CDR3 contains 15 residues. The CDR3 here is CASSLVTSGSDTQYF. CDR3 in DNA: TGTGCCAGCAGCTTAGTAACTAGCGGGAGTGATACGCAGTATTTT.

This clone occurred once. CDR3 in DNA: TGTGCCAGCAGTCAACTCCGGGACACCTACGAGCAGTACTTC. It yields the protein CASSQLRDTYEQYF. J is TRBJ2-7 and V is TRBV11-2, with TRBD1 as a possible D gene (6 bases). CDR1 is SGHAT, CDR2 FQNNGV, per germline. The V and J ends lost 6 bases and 2 bases respectively, with 14 bases between them. This CDR3 has 14 residues.

V and J are TRBV9 and TRBJ2-2; D is unclear. The V gene lost 0 bases and the J gene lost 5 bases, with 5 bases spanning the gap. Germline V gene sequence: CDR1 SGDLS, CDR2 YYNGEE. This CDR3 has 13 residues. CDR3 loop: CASSVDYTGELFF. CDR3 DNA sequence: TGTGCCAGCAGCGTAGATTATACCGGGGAGCTGTTTTTT.

This clone was seen only once. The chain recombines TRBV7-2 with TRBJ2-3; a possible D gene is TRBD2 (5 bases). CDR1 is SGHTA, CDR2 FQGNSA, per germline. The CDR3 is 13 residues long. V lost 8 bases and J lost 6, with 15 bases in between. The CDR3 sequence is CASGRPARDTQYF. The CDR3 nucleotides read TGTGCCAGCGGGAGACCGGCTAGGGATACGCAGTATTTT. Using reference TRBV7-2 and TRBJ2-3 for the parts outside the CDR3, the full variable domain is GAGVSQSPSNKVTEKGKDVELRCDPISGHTALYWYRQSLGQGLEFLIYFQGNSAPDKSGLPSDRFSAERTGGSVSTLTIQRTQQEDSAVYLCASGRPARDTQYFGPGTRLTVL.